The 3 T cell receptor beta chains below all came from one sample that was sequenced in a study of blood T cells in healthy people across ages. Alongside a J-beta primer mix, a sample-barcoded 5' primer served in a second PCR lasting roughly 7 to 11 cycles. TCRdb re-analysed the 5' RACE reads in MiXCR, keeping a single row per CDR3 protein. This table holds over a million distinct CDR3 sequences, around 27% found once. Another study also made use of these data, one on T cells of mothers and their children.

The sample was blood. All receptors derive from a girl aged 2-10 years in good health.

This clonotype has just a few counts. This chain links TRBV13 with TRBJ2-1; TRBD2 matches 9 bases. Germline lookup yields CDR1 PRHDT and CDR2 FYEKMQ (reference sequence). Germline trimming cut 2 bases from V and 0 bases from J; bases unmatched to any gene: 8. CDR3 size: 18 residues. CDR3 DNA sequence: TGTGCCAGCAGCTTACAGCGGGGGGCCCCAGACTCCTACAATGAGCAGTTCTTC. It specifies CASSLQRGAPDSYNEQFF.

This clonotype was counted a few times. The chain links TRBV9 to TRBJ1-2, with a possible D match to TRBD1 (5 bases). Germline CDR1 reads SGDLS; CDR2 reads YYNGEE. The CDR3 length is 14 residues. V was cut by 3 bases and J by 2 bases, with 11 bases left in between. Written as DNA, the CDR3 is TGTGCCAGCAGCGCTCCGACAGACAACTATGGCTACACCTTC. Amino acid sequence: CASSAPTDNYGYTF.

This clonotype has a handful of counts. The V and J genes are TRBV7-2 and TRBJ1-4, with D perhaps TRBD1 (5 bases). The V end lost 1 base, the J end lost 3 bases, and 9 bases lay between the germline ends. Germline V lookup: CDR1 SGHTA, CDR2 FQGNSA. This CDR3 comprises 15 residues. The CDR3 region is CASSLGGSANEKLFF. DNA for the CDR3: TGTGCCAGCAGCTTAGGGGGGTCGGCTAATGAAAAACTGTTTTTT.